The text below deals with one T cell receptor (beta chain). Germline values: CDR1 SGHRS, CDR2 YFSETQ. J was trimmed by 4 bases and V by 5 bases; bases with no gene match: 6. The CDR3 length is 14 residues. Method: immunoSEQ multiplex PCR; TCRdb's copy keeps in-frame clones and lacks some. The sample includes 40,000 to 55,000 clones, 88% of them seen just once. This specimen comes from a study of blood T cell repertoires in COVID-19. Sequencing was performed on peripheral blood. The receptor was isolated from a man aged 50 to 60 with active COVID-19. The genes are TRBV5-1 and TRBJ2-7, with 10 bases that match TRBD2. Here the CDR3 DNA reads TGCGCCAGCAGGGCCGGGACTAGCGAATACGAGCAGTACTTC. Protein product: CASRAGTSEYEQYF.